Each of the 3 T cell receptor beta chains below was sequenced from the same sample in a study of blood T cells in healthy people across ages. The authors ran a second PCR of about 7 to 11 cycles using a sample-barcoded 5' primer and a J-beta primer mix. TCRdb fed the 5' RACE reads into MiXCR, producing one record per CDR3 protein. The data show almost 1 million distinct CDR3 sequences, roughly 51% seen once. The sample taken for sequencing was blood. The receptors shown here come from a woman in her fifties or sixties in good health.

This clonotype was seen a few times. The CDR3 bases are TGTGCCAGCCGCGGACAGACGGGGGGAGCTAACTATGGCTACACCTTC. Its protein is CASRGQTGGANYGYTF. J is TRBJ1-2 and V is TRBV25-1; TRBD1 is a possible D gene (6 bases). Between the trimmed V and J ends, which lost 8 bases and 0 bases, there was a span of 19 bases. The CDR3 extends over 16 amino acids. Germline CDR1 MGHDK, CDR2 SYGVNS.

This clonotype was picked up one time. J is TRBJ2-6 and V is TRBV7-3; unclear D gene. The germline gives CDR1 SGHTA, CDR2 FQGTGA. Trimming shortened V by 4 bases and J by 1 base, and 20 bases separated the two germline ends. The CDR3 loop spans 19 amino acids. CDR3 residues: CASSYRPELTESGANVLTF. In DNA, the CDR3 is TGTGCCAGCAGCTACCGTCCGGAACTGACGGAGTCTGGGGCCAACGTCCTGACTTTC. The full variable domain, with the rest looked up from reference TRBV7-3 and TRBJ2-6, is GAGVSQTPSNKVTEKGKYVELRCDPISGHTALYWYRQSLGQGPEFLIYFQGTGAADDSGLPNDRFFAVRPEGSVSTLKIQRTERGDSAVYLCASSYRPELTESGANVLTFGAGSRLTVL.

Only a few counts were recorded for this clonotype. V is TRBV27 and J is TRBJ1-1; TRBD1 agrees at 7 bases. The trim removed 3 bases at V and 3 bases at J, leaving 10 bases unmatched. Germline CDR1 is MNHEY and CDR2 is SMNVEV (reference sequence). The length of the CDR3 is 16 residues. In nucleotides, the CDR3 is TGTGCCAGCAGTTTCCGGACAGGCAAGCGTGACACTGAAGCTTTCTTT. This codes for CASSFRTGKRDTEAFF.